This entry concerns a single TCR beta chain. The antigen is not known. TCRdb keeps only in-frame clones here, not all; method: immunoSEQ multiplex PCR. Of 45,000 to 65,000 clones detected, roughly two thirds appear once; the ten largest clones hold 4.8%. Trimming pared 1 base from V and 3 bases from J, leaving 4 bases between. The CDR3 runs to 12 residues. Looked up from germline, CDR1 is SEHNR and CDR2 is FQNEAQ (reference sequence). The time point: week 47, end of study. The vaccine gave 300 ug of a 20-mer mutant IDH1 peptide subcutaneously per dose. These data belong to a study of a mutant IDH1 vaccine in newly diagnosed glioma.

The TCR was taken from a man in his forties with glioma. Some clones in this sample may be carry-over from other donors' samples. This chain uses TRBV7-9 with TRBJ2-7; D ambiguous. The sequenced sample was peripheral blood mononuclear cells (PBMCs), obtained from a glioma patient whose treatment included an IDH1 peptide vaccine. CDR3 nucleotides: TGTGCCAGCAGCTTAGGGTACTACGAGCAGTACTTC. This encodes CASSLGYYEQYF.